This TCR beta chain stems from a study of cytomegalovirus exposure and HLA in healthy donors. Overall study: Most genotyped donors, 65% to 90% of about 400, had Caucasian-associated genetic ancestry.

PCR used 60 Vbeta primers and 13 Jbeta primers. The protocol was immunoSEQ multiplex PCR, while the TCRdb copy is restricted to in-frame clones and leaves out a portion. The sample consists of approximately 150,000 clones, roughly 70% of them appearing once. Study conclusions and caveats: A previous analysis found most TCR beta V segments productive roughly 90% or roughly 30% of the time. A later examination showed that TCR association rates differed by HLA locus, with DRB1 most and HLA-C fewest.

Nominally healthy donors were sampled, though unrecorded immune exposures were likely. This clone occurred a few times. The antigen remains unidentified. Germline trimming cut 6 bases from V and 8 bases from J; bases unmatched to any gene: 9. This CDR3 contains 15 residues. The V gene's germline CDR1 is MNHNS and CDR2 SASEGT. The chain has TRBV6-1 and TRBJ2-1; 11 bases map to TRBD1. The source of this sequence is a man in his thirties or forties in good health and CMV-seropositive. Sequenced input: PBMCs. CDR3 nucleotides: TGTGCCAGCAGGGAGGGGACAGGGGGTTACCATGAGCAGTTCTTC. Protein sequence: CASREGTGGYHEQFF.